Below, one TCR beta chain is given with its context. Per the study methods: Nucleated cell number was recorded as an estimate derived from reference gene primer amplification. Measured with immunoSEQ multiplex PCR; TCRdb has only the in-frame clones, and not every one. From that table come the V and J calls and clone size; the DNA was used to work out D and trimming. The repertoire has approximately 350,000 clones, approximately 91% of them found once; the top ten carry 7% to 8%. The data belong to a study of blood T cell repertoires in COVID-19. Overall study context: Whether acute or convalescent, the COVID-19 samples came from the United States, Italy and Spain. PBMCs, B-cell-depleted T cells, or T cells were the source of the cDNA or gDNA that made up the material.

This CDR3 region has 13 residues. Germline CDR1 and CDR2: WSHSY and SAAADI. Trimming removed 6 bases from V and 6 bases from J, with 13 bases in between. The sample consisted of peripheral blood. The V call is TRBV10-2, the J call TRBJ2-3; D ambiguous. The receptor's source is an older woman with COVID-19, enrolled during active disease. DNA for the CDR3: TGCGCCAGCAGGCCTAGGTGGCTGGATACGCAGTATTTT. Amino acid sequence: CASRPRWLDTQYF.